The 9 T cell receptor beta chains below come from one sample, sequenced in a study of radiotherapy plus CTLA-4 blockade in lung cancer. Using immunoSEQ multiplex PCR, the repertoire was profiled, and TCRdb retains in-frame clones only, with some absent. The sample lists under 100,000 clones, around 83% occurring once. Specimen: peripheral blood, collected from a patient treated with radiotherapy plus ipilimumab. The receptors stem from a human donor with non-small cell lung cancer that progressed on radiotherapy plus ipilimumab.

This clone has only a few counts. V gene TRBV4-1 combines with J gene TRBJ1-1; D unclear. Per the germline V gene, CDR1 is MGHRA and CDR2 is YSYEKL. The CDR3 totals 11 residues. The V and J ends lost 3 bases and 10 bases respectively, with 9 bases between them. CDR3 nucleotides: TGCGCCAGCAGCCAGGGAGAGGGAGCTTTCTTT. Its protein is CASSQGEGAFF.

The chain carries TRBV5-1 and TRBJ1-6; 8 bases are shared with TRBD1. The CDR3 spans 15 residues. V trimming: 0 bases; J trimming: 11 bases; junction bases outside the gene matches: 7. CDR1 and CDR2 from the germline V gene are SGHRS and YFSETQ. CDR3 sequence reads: CASSLEAGGSTPLHF. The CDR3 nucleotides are TGCGCCAGCAGCTTGGAGGCAGGGGGCTCAACACCCCTCCACTTT.

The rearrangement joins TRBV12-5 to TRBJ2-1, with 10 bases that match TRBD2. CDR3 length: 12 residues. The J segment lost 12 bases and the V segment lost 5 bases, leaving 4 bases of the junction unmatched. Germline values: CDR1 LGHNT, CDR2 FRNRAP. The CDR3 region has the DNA TGTGCTAGTGGTACGGGACTAGCGAGGCAGTTCTTC. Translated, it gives CASGTGLARQFF. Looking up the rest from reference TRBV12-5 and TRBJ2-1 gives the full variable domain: DARVTQTPRHKVTEMGQEVTMRCQPILGHNTVFWYRQTMMQGLELLAYFRNRAPLDDSGMPKDRFSAEMPDATLATLKIQPSEPRDSAVYFCASGTGLARQFFGPGTRLTVL.

CDR3 nucleotide sequence: TGTGCCAGCAGCCCGGGGACAGGGAGGAGCTACGAGCAGTACTTC. Translation: CASSPGTGRSYEQYF. The V call is TRBV7-6, the J call TRBJ2-7; 9 bases map to TRBD1. Germline V gene sequence: CDR1 SGHVS, CDR2 FNYEAQ. J gave up 3 bases and V 5 bases, and 8 bases lay outside the gene matches. This CDR3 is 15 amino acids long. Full variable domain (remainder filled in from reference TRBV7-6 and TRBJ2-7): GAGVSQSPRYKVTKRGQDVALRCDPISGHVSLYWYRQALGQGPEFLTYFNYEAQQDKSGLPNDRFSAERPEGSISTLTIQRTEQRDSAMYRCASSPGTGRSYEQYFGPGTRLTVT.

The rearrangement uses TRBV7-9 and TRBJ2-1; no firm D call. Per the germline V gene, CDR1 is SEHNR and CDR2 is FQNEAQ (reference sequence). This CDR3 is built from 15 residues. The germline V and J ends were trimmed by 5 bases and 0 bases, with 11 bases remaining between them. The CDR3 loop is CASSRYSLSYNEQFF. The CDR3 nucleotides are TGTGCCAGCAGCCGGTATAGCCTCTCCTACAATGAGCAGTTCTTC. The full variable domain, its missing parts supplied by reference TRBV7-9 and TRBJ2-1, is DTGVSQNPRHKITKRGQNVTFRCDPISEHNRLYWYRQTLGQGPEFLTYFQNEAQLEKSRLLSDRFSAERPKGSFSTLEIQRTEQGDSAMYLCASSRYSLSYNEQFFGPGTRLTVL.

The CDR3 DNA is TGTGCCAGCTCACCGATCGGGGGTGGGGAGCAGTACTTC. Protein product: CASSPIGGGEQYF. The rearrangement joins TRBV18 to TRBJ2-7, with a possible D match to TRBD2 (6 bases). This CDR3 region has 13 residues. Trimming cost V 3 bases and J 7 bases, with 13 bases left between them. Per germline, CDR1 KGHSH and CDR2 LQKENI. Drawing the rest from reference TRBV18 and TRBJ2-7, the complete variable domain is NAGVMQNPRHLVRRRGQEARLRCSPMKGHSHVYWYRQLPEEGLKFMVYLQKENIIDESGMPKERFSAEFPKEGPSILRIQQVVRGDSAAYFCASSPIGGGEQYFGPGTRLTVT.

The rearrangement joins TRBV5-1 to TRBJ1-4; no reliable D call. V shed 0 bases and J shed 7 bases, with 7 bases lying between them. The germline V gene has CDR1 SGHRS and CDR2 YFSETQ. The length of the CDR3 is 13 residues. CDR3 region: CASSLAGGEKLFF. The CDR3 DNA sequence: TGCGCCAGCAGCTTGGCCGGTGGTGAAAAACTGTTTTTT.

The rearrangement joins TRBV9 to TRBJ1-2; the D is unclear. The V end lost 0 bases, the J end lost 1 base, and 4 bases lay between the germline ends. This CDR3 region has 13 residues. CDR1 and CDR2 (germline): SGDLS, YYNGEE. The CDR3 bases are TGTGCCAGCAGCGTAGGGAGTAACTATGGCTACACCTTC. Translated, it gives CASSVGSNYGYTF.

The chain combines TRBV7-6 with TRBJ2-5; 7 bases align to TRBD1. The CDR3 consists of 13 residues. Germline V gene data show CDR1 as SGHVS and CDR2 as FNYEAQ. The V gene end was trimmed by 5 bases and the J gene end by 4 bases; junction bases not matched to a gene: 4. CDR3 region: CASSRDSRETQYF. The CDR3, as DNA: TGTGCCAGCAGCCGGGACAGTCGAGAGACCCAGTACTTC. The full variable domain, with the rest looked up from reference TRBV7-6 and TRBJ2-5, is GAGVSQSPRYKVTKRGQDVALRCDPISGHVSLYWYRQALGQGPEFLTYFNYEAQQDKSGLPNDRFSAERPEGSISTLTIQRTEQRDSAMYRCASSRDSRETQYFGPGTRLLVL.